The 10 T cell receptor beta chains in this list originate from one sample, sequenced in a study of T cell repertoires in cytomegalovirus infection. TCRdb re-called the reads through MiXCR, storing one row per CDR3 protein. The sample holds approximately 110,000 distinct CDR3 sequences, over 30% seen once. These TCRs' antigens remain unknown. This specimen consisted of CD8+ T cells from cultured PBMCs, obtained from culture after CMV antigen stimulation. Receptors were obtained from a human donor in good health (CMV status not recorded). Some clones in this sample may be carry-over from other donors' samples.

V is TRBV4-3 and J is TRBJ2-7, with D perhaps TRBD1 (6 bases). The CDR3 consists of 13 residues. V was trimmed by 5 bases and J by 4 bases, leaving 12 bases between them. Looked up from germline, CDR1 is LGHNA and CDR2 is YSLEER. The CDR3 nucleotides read TGCGCCAGCAGCGTATCGACAGGTTACGAGCAGTACTTC. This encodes CASSVSTGYEQYF.

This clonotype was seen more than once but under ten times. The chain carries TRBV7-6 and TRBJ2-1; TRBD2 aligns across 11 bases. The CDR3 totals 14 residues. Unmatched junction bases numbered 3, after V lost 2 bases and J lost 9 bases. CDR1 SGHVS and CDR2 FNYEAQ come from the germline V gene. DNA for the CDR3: TGTGCCAGCAGCTTATCTAGCGGGGGGATTGAGCAGTTCTTC. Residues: CASSLSSGGIEQFF.

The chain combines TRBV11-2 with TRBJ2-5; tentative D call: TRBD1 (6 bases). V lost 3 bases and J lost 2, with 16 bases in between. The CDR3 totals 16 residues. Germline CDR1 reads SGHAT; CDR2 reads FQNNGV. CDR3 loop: CASSLYGGYRQETQYF. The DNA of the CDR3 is TGTGCCAGCAGCTTGTATGGGGGCTATCGACAAGAGACCCAGTACTTC.

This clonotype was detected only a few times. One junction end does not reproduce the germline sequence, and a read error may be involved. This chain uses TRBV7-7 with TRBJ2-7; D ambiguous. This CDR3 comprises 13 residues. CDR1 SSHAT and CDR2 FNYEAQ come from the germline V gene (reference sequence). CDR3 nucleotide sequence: TGTGCTAGCAGCTTAGCCGGTGGCGACGAGCAGTACTTC. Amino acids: CASSLAGGDEQYF.

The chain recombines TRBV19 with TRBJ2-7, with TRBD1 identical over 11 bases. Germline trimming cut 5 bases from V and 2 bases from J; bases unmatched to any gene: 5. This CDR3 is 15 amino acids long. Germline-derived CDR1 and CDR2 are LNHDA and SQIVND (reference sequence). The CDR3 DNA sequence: TGTGCCAGTAGTTTCGGGACAGGGGGAGCCTACGAGCAGTACTTC. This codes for CASSFGTGGAYEQYF.

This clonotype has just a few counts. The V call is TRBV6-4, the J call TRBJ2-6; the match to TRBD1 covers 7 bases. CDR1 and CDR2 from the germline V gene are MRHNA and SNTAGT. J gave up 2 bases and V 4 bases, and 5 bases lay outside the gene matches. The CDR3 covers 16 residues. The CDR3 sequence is CASSGQGVTGANVLTF. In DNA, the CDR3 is TGTGCCAGCAGTGGCCAGGGGGTGACTGGGGCCAACGTCCTGACTTTC.

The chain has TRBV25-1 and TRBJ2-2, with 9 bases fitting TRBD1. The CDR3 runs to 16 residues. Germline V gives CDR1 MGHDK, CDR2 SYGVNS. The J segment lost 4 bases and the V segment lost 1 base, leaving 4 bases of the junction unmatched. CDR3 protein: CASSESGTGFTGELFF. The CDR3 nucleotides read TGTGCCAGCAGTGAATCCGGGACAGGGTTCACCGGGGAGCTGTTTTTT.

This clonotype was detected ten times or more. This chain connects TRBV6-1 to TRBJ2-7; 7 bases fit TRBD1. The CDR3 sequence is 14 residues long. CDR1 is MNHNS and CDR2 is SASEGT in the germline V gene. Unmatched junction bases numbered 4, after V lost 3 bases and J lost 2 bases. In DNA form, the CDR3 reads TGTGCCAGCAGTGATTGGGACAGTACCTACGAGCAGTACTTC. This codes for CASSDWDSTYEQYF.

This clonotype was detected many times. The CDR3 loop is CASSMAGGGLPEQFF. In DNA, the CDR3 is TGCGCCAGCAGCATGGCCGGGGGGGGGCTTCCTGAGCAGTTCTTC. V is TRBV5-1 and J is TRBJ2-1; 8 bases fit TRBD2. This CDR3 contains 15 residues. The V gene's germline CDR1 is SGHRS and CDR2 YFSETQ. The J segment lost 9 bases and the V segment lost 4 bases, leaving 12 bases of the junction unmatched. The full variable domain, completed using reference TRBV5-1 and TRBJ2-1, is KAGVTQTPRYLIKTRGQQVTLSCSPISGHRSVSWYQQTPGQGLQFLFEYFSETQRNKGNFPGRFSGRQFSNSRSEMNVSTLELGDSALYLCASSMAGGGLPEQFFGPGTRLTVL.

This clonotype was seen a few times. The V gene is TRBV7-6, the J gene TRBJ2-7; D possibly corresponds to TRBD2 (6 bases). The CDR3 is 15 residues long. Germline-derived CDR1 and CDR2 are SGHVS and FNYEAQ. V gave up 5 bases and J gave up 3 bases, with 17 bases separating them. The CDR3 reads CASSPSGAKDYEQYF. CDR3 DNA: TGTGCCAGCAGCCCCTCGGGAGCCAAGGACTACGAGCAGTACTTC.